One sample yielded the 26 T cell receptor beta chains listed below, sequenced in a study of CD8 T cells in Susac syndrome. RNA was extracted with the RNeasy kit, and a quantity of about 0.45 to 1 ug was reverse transcribed using random hexamers. One entry per CDR3 protein, called by TCRdb with MiXCR from the immunoSEQ multiplex PCR reads. Of 75,000 to 95,000 distinct CDR3 sequences listed, about 91% are singletons. Sequencing input: CD8+ T cells from PBMCs. The receptors were gathered from a human donor with multiple sclerosis.

This clonotype was seen only once. This chain connects TRBV5-4 to TRBJ2-5, with D tentatively TRBD1 (6 bases). V gave up 3 bases and J gave up 5 bases, with 11 bases separating them. The CDR3 is made up of 13 amino acids. Per the germline V gene, CDR1 is SGHNT and CDR2 is YYREEE (reference sequence). The CDR3 is CASSSQGSETQYF. CDR3 sequence (DNA): TGTGCCAGCAGCTCACAGGGCTCTGAGACCCAGTACTTC. The variable domain in full, completed from reference TRBV5-4 and TRBJ2-5, reads ETGVTQSPTHLIKTRGQQVTLRCSSQSGHNTVSWYQQALGQGPQFIFQYYREEENGRGNFPPRFSGLQFPNYSSELNVNALELDDSALYLCASSSQGSETQYFGPGTRLLVL.

The rearrangement uses TRBV20-1 and TRBJ1-2, with D perhaps matching TRBD1 (5 bases). V lost 0 bases, J lost 3 bases, and 20 bases lay in between. The germline V gene has CDR1 DFQATT and CDR2 SNEGSKA (reference sequence). The CDR3 is made up of 17 amino acids. In DNA form, the CDR3 reads TGCAGTGCTAGAGATATTTCCGGCGGACACCTATACTATGGCTACACCTTC. Protein: CSARDISGGHLYYGYTF.

There are a few counts of this clonotype. V gene TRBV30 combines with J gene TRBJ2-7; 9 nucleotides line up with TRBD2. The trim removed 7 bases at V and 3 bases at J, leaving 10 bases unmatched. This CDR3 region has 14 residues. Germline V lookup: CDR1 GTSNPN, CDR2 SVGIG (reference sequence). The CDR3 DNA reads as TGTGCCTCCGAACTAGCGGGCGGGGACTACGAGCAGTACTTC. Translating it yields CASELAGGDYEQYF.

The J gene is TRBJ1-2, the V gene TRBV20-1, with a weak D call TRBD1 (6 bases). Trimming removed 4 bases at V and 6 bases at J, with 12 bases between. Germline loops: CDR1 DFQATT, CDR2 SNEGSKA (reference sequence). This CDR3 has 12 amino acids. The CDR3 loop is CSAKFGGHGYTF. The CDR3 nucleotides are TGCAGTGCTAAGTTCGGGGGGCATGGCTACACCTTC.

V and J are TRBV5-1 and TRBJ1-1; D gene uncertain. The germline V and J ends were trimmed by 0 bases and 0 bases, with 9 bases remaining between them. This CDR3 has 15 residues. Germline values: CDR1 SGHRS, CDR2 YFSETQ. In DNA, the CDR3 is TGCGCCAGCAGCTTGGATTCAGTGATGAACACTGAAGCTTTCTTT. Amino acid sequence: CASSLDSVMNTEAFF.

V and J are TRBV28 and TRBJ1-1; D is ambiguous. V shed 3 bases and J shed 7 bases, with 12 bases lying between them. In germline, CDR1 is MDHEN, CDR2 SYDVKM. The CDR3 contains 13 residues. CDR3 region: CASSFGRGIEAFF. The CDR3 DNA is TGTGCCAGCAGTTTCGGACGCGGTATTGAAGCTTTCTTT.

The chain carries TRBV27 and TRBJ1-5; D remains ambiguous. This CDR3 region has 15 residues. Germline lookup yields CDR1 MNHEY and CDR2 SMNVEV (reference sequence). V shed 4 bases and J shed 5 bases, with 15 bases lying between them. This CDR3 is CASSSWLELDQPQHF. As DNA, the CDR3 is TGTGCCAGCAGTTCATGGTTGGAGCTCGATCAGCCCCAGCATTTT.

This chain links TRBV5-4 with TRBJ1-6; TRBD1 matches 7 bases. V shed 2 bases, J shed 10 bases, and the junction held 9 bases outside the gene matches. The CDR3 has 15 residues. Germline V CDR1 and CDR2: SGHNT, YYREEE (reference sequence). CDR3 region: CASSLSDRERSPLHF. The CDR3, as DNA: TGTGCCAGCAGCTTAAGCGACAGGGAGAGATCACCCCTCCACTTT.

This clonotype was counted a single time. The chain uses TRBV28 and TRBJ2-5; tentatively, D is TRBD1 or TRBD2 (5 bases each). The CDR3 extends over 15 amino acids. V lost 6 bases, J lost 0 bases, and 14 bases lay in between. Germline V gives CDR1 MDHEN, CDR2 SYDVKM. The CDR3 sequence: CASRHRDEHQETQYF. The CDR3 nucleotides read TGTGCCAGCAGGCATCGGGACGAACACCAAGAGACCCAGTACTTC.

The chain is built from TRBV5-1 and TRBJ2-7; D is perhaps TRBD1 (5 bases). CDR3 length: 13 amino acids. V dropped 0 bases and J dropped 5 bases, with 9 bases sitting between them. Germline V gene lookup returns CDR1 SGHRS and CDR2 YFSETQ. This chain's CDR3 is CASSLGQFNEQYF. CDR3 bases: TGCGCCAGCAGCTTGGGACAGTTCAACGAGCAGTACTTC.

V gene TRBV10-3 combines with J gene TRBJ2-7; D unresolved. V shed 6 bases and J shed 3 bases, with 6 bases lying between them. The CDR3 is made up of 11 amino acids. In germline, CDR1 is ENHRY, CDR2 SYGVKD. CDR3 region: CAISGNYEQYF. CDR3 coding DNA: TGTGCCATCAGCGGCAACTACGAGCAGTACTTC.

Only one count was recorded for this clonotype. The V and J genes are TRBV9 and TRBJ2-2, with D hard to call. Germline values: CDR1 SGDLS, CDR2 YYNGEE. Between the trimmed V and J ends, which lost 1 base and 9 bases, there was a span of 10 bases. This CDR3 contains 13 residues. CDR3 protein: CASSVRTNRELFF. The CDR3 nucleotides are TGTGCCAGCAGCGTACGGACCAACCGGGAGCTGTTTTTT.

V usage is TRBV9 and J usage is TRBJ2-7; D call uncertain. Germline assignment: CDR1 SGDLS and CDR2 YYNGEE. With 0 bases removed from V and 2 bases from J, the gap between germline ends came to 12 bases. The CDR3 is 15 residues long. CDR3 nucleotides: TGTGCCAGCAGCGTAGCGGCGGACGAGACCTACGAGCAGTACTTC. It is translated as CASSVAADETYEQYF.

The CDR3 nucleotides read TGTGCCAGCAGTTTCACAGGGAGAAAGGCAACAGATACGCAGTATTTT. Its translation is CASSFTGRKATDTQYF. The chain employs TRBV12-3 or TRBV12-4 and TRBJ2-3, with D possibly TRBD1 on 6 matching bases. With 3 bases removed from V and 3 bases from J, the gap between germline ends came to 16 bases. CDR3 size: 16 residues.

The chain combines TRBV6-2 or TRBV6-3 with TRBJ2-1; maybe TRBD1 (5 bases). This CDR3 comprises 14 residues. V dropped 1 base and J dropped 8 bases, with 12 bases sitting between them. Germline lookup yields CDR1 MNHEY and CDR2 SVGEGT. DNA of the CDR3: TGTGCCAGCAGTTACTGGTCAGGGTGGGATGAGCAGTTCTTC. Its protein is CASSYWSGWDEQFF.

For the CDR3, the DNA is TGTGCCAGCAGTTTGGGTCCGACTAGCGGGTGGAATGAGCAGTTCTTC. It is translated as CASSLGPTSGWNEQFF. The chain employs TRBV6-5 and TRBJ2-1; 10 bases fit TRBD2. The CDR3 has 16 residues. J gave up 7 bases and V 4 bases, and 10 bases lay outside the gene matches. Germline CDR1 reads MNHEY; CDR2 reads SVGAGI.

The V call is TRBV3-1, the J call TRBJ2-7, with a tentative D call TRBD2 (5 bases). The V gene's germline CDR1 is LGHDT and CDR2 YNNKEL (reference sequence). Trimming removed 0 bases from V and 2 bases from J, with 14 bases in between. This CDR3 is 16 amino acids long. The CDR3 spells CASSQDEAGVPYEQYF. Written as DNA, the CDR3 is TGTGCCAGCAGCCAAGACGAAGCCGGGGTACCCTACGAGCAGTACTTC.

V gene TRBV27 combines with J gene TRBJ1-2; weak D call: TRBD1 (6 bases). The CDR3 is 15 residues long. V lost 3 bases to trimming and J lost 4 bases, with 15 bases between them. In germline, CDR1 is MNHEY, CDR2 SMNVEV (reference sequence). The DNA of the CDR3 is TGTGCCAGCAGTTTTAGGGGGGGTAGAGGCTATGGCTACACCTTC. It specifies CASSFRGGRGYGYTF.

The chain is built from TRBV12-3 or TRBV12-4 and TRBJ1-1; D gene ambiguous. This CDR3 comprises 11 residues. DNA for the CDR3: TGTGTTCTAGGACTGCTCTCTGAAGCTTTCTTT. Translating it yields CVLGLLSEAFF.

The J gene is TRBJ1-1, the V gene TRBV30; possibly TRBD1 for D (5 bases). Trimming pared 1 base from V and 2 bases from J, leaving 14 bases between. Germline V CDR1 and CDR2: GTSNPN, SVGIG (reference sequence). The CDR3 runs to 15 residues. Here the CDR3 DNA reads TGTGCCTGGAGTGCCCTCGGGGCAAGTAACACTGAAGCTTTCTTT. It is translated as CAWSALGASNTEAFF.

In nucleotides, the CDR3 is TGTGCCAGCAGTTCATTTCAGTACCAAGAGACCCAGTACTTC. Translation gives CASSSFQYQETQYF. This sequence joins TRBV27 and TRBJ2-5; D remains unclear. CDR3 length equals 14 residues. V dropped 4 bases and J dropped 0 bases, with 9 bases sitting between them. CDR1 MNHEY and CDR2 SMNVEV come from the germline V gene (reference sequence).

V is TRBV29-1 and J is TRBJ2-7, with a weak D call TRBD1 (6 bases). This CDR3 spans 14 amino acids. Trimming cost V 0 bases and J 4 bases, with 13 bases left between them. Germline V gives CDR1 SQVTM, CDR2 ANQGSEA. In nucleotides, the CDR3 is TGCAGCGTTGAAGATCCCAGGGGTGGGTACGAGCAGTACTTC. It encodes CSVEDPRGGYEQYF.

This CDR3 reads CASSLETSGTIYNEQFF. The CDR3 nucleotides are TGTGCCAGCAGCTTGGAGACTAGCGGGACGATCTACAATGAGCAGTTCTTC. The chain joins TRBV5-6 to TRBJ2-1; 11 bases are shared with TRBD2. From germline, CDR1 is SGHDT and CDR2 YYEEEE. Trimming cost V 0 bases and J 3 bases; bases outside gene matches: 5. CDR3 length: 17 residues.

CDR3 bases: TGTGCCAGCAGCTTGGCCATGGGGGGAAACACCATATATTTT. This sequence encodes CASSLAMGGNTIYF. J is TRBJ1-3 and V is TRBV7-6; D call uncertain. Germline V gene data show CDR1 as SGHVS and CDR2 as FNYEAQ. V lost 3 bases and J 4 bases, leaving 10 bases between the germline ends. CDR3 length: 14 amino acids. Using reference TRBV7-6 and TRBJ1-3 for the parts outside the CDR3, the full variable domain is GAGVSQSPRYKVTKRGQDVALRCDPISGHVSLYWYRQALGQGPEFLTYFNYEAQQDKSGLPNDRFSAERPEGSISTLTIQRTEQRDSAMYRCASSLAMGGNTIYFGEGSWLTVV.

The chain joins TRBV5-4 to TRBJ2-2; D is uncertain. Trimming took 1 base from V and 6 from J, leaving 13 bases between them. The CDR3 sequence is 15 residues long. Germline values: CDR1 SGHNT, CDR2 YYREEE (reference sequence). The CDR3 nucleotides read TGTGCCAGCAGCTTGACTGGTTCGGTGGCCGGGGAGCTGTTTTTT. Translated: CASSLTGSVAGELFF.

This rearrangement joins TRBV20-1 to TRBJ2-7; 9 nucleotides align to TRBD1. The CDR3 length is 14 residues. V lost 0 bases to trimming and J lost 0 bases; unmatched junction nucleotides: 0. Germline loops: CDR1 DFQATT, CDR2 SNEGSKA (reference sequence). The CDR3 sequence is CSAREGQGSYEQYF. The CDR3 nucleotides are TGCAGTGCTAGAGAGGGACAGGGCTCCTACGAGCAGTACTTC.